These 11 T cell receptor beta chains were all obtained from the same sample, sequenced in a study of metastatic and nonmetastatic thyroid tumors. TCRdb re-analyzed the PCR reads through MiXCR. The sample has around 12,000 clones, over 10% seen once; the top ten hold around a third. The entire patient cohort was treatment-naive prior to thyroid surgery. The sequenced material came from blood. The receptors derive from a female donor with papillary thyroid cancer or a benign thyroid nodule (not recorded which). Some clones in this sample may be carry-over from other donors' samples.

The CDR3 sequence: CASSFDSPEGFTDTQYF. The CDR3 DNA reads as TGTGCCAGCAGCTTTGACAGCCCCGAGGGGTTCACAGATACGCAGTATTTT. J is TRBJ2-3 and V is TRBV5-6; D may correspond to TRBD1 or TRBD2 (5 bases each). Trimming pared 2 bases from V and 2 bases from J, leaving 18 bases between. CDR1 and CDR2 from the germline V gene are SGHDT and YYEEEE. CDR3 length: 17 amino acids.

This clone was counted at least ten times. The junction shows a germline mismatch at one end, possibly a read error. J is TRBJ1-1 and V is TRBV6-2 or TRBV6-3, with D possibly matching TRBD1 (5 bases). The CDR3 sequence is 13 residues long. Germline V gene data show CDR1 as MNHEY and CDR2 as SVGEGT. For the CDR3, the DNA is TGTACCAGCAGCTCCCAGGGAGACACTGAAGCTTTCTTT. Translating gives CTSSSQGDTEAFF.

This clone was counted at least ten times. This chain links TRBV2 with TRBJ2-7; the match to TRBD2 covers 8 bases. After removal of 7 bases from V and 3 bases from J, the junction contained 8 bases not matched to a gene. CDR3 length equals 14 residues. Per the germline V gene, CDR1 is SNHLY and CDR2 is FYNNEI. The CDR3 reads CASKSGLAGYEQYF. CDR3 sequence (DNA): TGTGCCAGCAAAAGTGGGCTAGCGGGCTACGAGCAGTACTTC.

The chain uses TRBV11-2 and TRBJ2-3, with 9 bases that match TRBD1. V lost 10 bases to trimming and J lost 5 bases; unmatched junction nucleotides: 13. The germline CDR1 and CDR2 sequences are SGHAT and FQNNGV. This CDR3 spans 15 amino acids. The CDR3 DNA reads TGTGCCATCATCACAATACAGGGGGCGATAGATACGCAGTATTTT. Its translation: CAIITIQGAIDTQYF.

This clone has ten or more counts. The J gene is TRBJ2-2, the V gene TRBV24-1, with 8 bases matching TRBD2. The germline gives CDR1 KGHDR, CDR2 SFDVKD. J was trimmed by 2 bases and V by 8 bases; bases with no gene match: 3. The CDR3 runs to 14 residues. The CDR3 DNA reads TGTGCCACCAAAACTAGCGGCAACACCGGGGAGCTGTTTTTT. This encodes CATKTSGNTGELFF.

This clone appeared a few times. The rearrangement joins TRBV5-4 to TRBJ2-3, with no clear D. The CDR3 sequence is 13 residues long. Germline CDR1 is SGHNT and CDR2 is YYREEE (reference sequence). V was shortened by 10 bases and J by 0 bases, with 12 bases between the two germline ends. CDR3: CAASLYSTDTQYF. CDR3 in DNA: TGTGCCGCTTCTCTTTATAGCACAGATACGCAGTATTTT.

This clone was seen repeatedly, ten times or more. CDR3 nucleotide sequence: TGTGCCAGCAGAGGTGGACTAGCGGAGACCCAGTACTTC. This sequence encodes CASRGGLAETQYF. This rearrangement joins TRBV27 to TRBJ2-5; 9 positions agree with TRBD2. The CDR3 runs to 13 residues. J gave up 5 bases and V 6 bases, and 4 bases lay outside the gene matches. Germline values: CDR1 MNHEY, CDR2 SMNVEV (reference sequence).

This rearrangement joins TRBV18 to TRBJ2-1, with no clear D. The CDR3 totals 13 residues. The V end lost 5 bases, the J end lost 4 bases, and 9 bases lay between the germline ends. Germline assignment: CDR1 KGHSH and CDR2 LQKENI. CDR3 bases: TGTGCCAGCTCAACCGACCCTTACAATGAGCAGTTCTTC. Protein: CASSTDPYNEQFF.

This clone showed up many times. This chain connects TRBV27 to TRBJ2-5; TRBD2 aligns across 14 bases. Germline V lookup: CDR1 MNHEY, CDR2 SMNVEV (reference sequence). V dropped 5 bases and J dropped 4; count of bases not matched to a gene: 3. This CDR3 has 15 residues. The CDR3 is CASSPGLAGGETQYF. The CDR3 DNA reads as TGTGCCAGCAGTCCCGGACTAGCGGGAGGAGAGACCCAGTACTTC.

This clone has a count of ten or more. The V call is TRBV9, the J call TRBJ1-1; D gene uncertain. The CDR3 is 13 residues long. The germline V gene has CDR1 SGDLS and CDR2 YYNGEE. Between the trimmed V and J ends, which lost 4 bases and 3 bases, there was a span of 10 bases. This CDR3 is CASSLGMDTEAFF. CDR3 nucleotides: TGTGCCAGCAGCCTAGGGATGGACACTGAAGCTTTCTTT.

This clone was observed at least ten times. This chain uses TRBV12-3 or TRBV12-4 with TRBJ2-5; D is uncertain. The V end lost 8 bases, the J end lost 2 bases, and 15 bases lay between the germline ends. There are 14 residues in the CDR3. CDR3 residues: CASAPNVGQETQYF. CDR3 DNA: TGTGCCAGCGCGCCAAACGTAGGTCAAGAGACCCAGTACTTC.